These 10 T cell receptor beta chains were sequenced from one sample in a study of cytomegalovirus exposure and HLA in healthy donors. 13 Jbeta primers and 60 Vbeta primers were used for the PCR. This table comes from immunoSEQ multiplex PCR, and its TCRdb copy is limited to in-frame clones, with some not included. The table records 150,000 to 160,000 clones, roughly 80% of them present only once. The specimen sequenced was PBMCs. These receptor sequences come from a man between 25 and 39 years old in good health and CMV-seropositive.

Only a few counts were recorded for this clone. V and J are TRBV9 and TRBJ2-3, with D maybe TRBD2 (7 bases). The CDR3 spans 15 residues. The germline V gene encodes CDR1 SGDLS and CDR2 YYNGEE. Trimming took off 3 bases at V and 0 bases at J, with 11 bases between the two ends. CDR3 nucleotides: TGTGCCAGCAGCGCGGGGGGCCTTAGCACAGATACGCAGTATTTT. The encoded protein is CASSAGGLSTDTQYF.

This sequence joins TRBV28 and TRBJ1-2; TRBD1 matches 10 bases. Trimming at V came to 7 bases and at J to 10 bases, leaving 9 bases not matched to a gene. Germline V lookup: CDR1 MDHEN, CDR2 SYDVKM. This CDR3 has 13 residues. CDR3 amino acids: CASTLTGGDYYTF. CDR3 DNA: TGTGCCAGCACCTTGACAGGGGGCGATTACTACACCTTC.

The chain joins TRBV6-6 to TRBJ2-6; D perhaps matches TRBD2 (7 bases). The CDR3 consists of 14 residues. The V gene lost 11 bases and the J gene lost 1 base, with 12 bases spanning the gap. The germline CDR1 and CDR2 sequences are MNHNY and SVGAGI (reference sequence). The CDR3 here is CAGLDRSGANVLTF. Written as DNA, the CDR3 is TGTGCCGGACTAGACAGGTCTGGGGCCAACGTCCTGACTTTC.

The V gene is TRBV18, the J gene TRBJ2-3, with TRBD2 matching over 13 bases. CDR3 length: 17 amino acids. The germline V gene encodes CDR1 KGHSH and CDR2 LQKENI. The V gene end was trimmed by 6 bases and the J gene end by 3 bases; junction bases not matched to a gene: 9. CDR3 residues: CASSSWTSGSLTDTQYF. CDR3 DNA sequence: TGTGCCAGCTCCTCCTGGACTAGCGGGAGCTTGACAGATACGCAGTATTTT.

The V and J genes are TRBV5-4 and TRBJ2-7; no clear D gene. Germline V CDR1 and CDR2: SGHNT, YYREEE (reference sequence). Trimming took off 5 bases at V and 6 bases at J, with 12 bases between the two ends. This CDR3 contains 12 residues. CDR3 protein: CASRDSRFEQYF. The CDR3 DNA is TGTGCCAGCAGAGACTCGAGGTTCGAGCAGTACTTC.

The J gene is TRBJ2-3, the V gene TRBV15, with TRBD2 identical over 10 bases. J gave up 2 bases and V 4 bases, and 3 bases lay outside the gene matches. Looked up from germline, CDR1 is LNHNV and CDR2 is YYDKDF (reference sequence). The CDR3 extends over 15 amino acids. The CDR3 loop is CATSTGLADTDTQYF. The CDR3, as DNA: TGTGCCACCAGCACCGGACTAGCGGACACAGATACGCAGTATTTT.

This chain connects TRBV11-2 to TRBJ2-2; no firm D call. The CDR3 consists of 15 residues. Germline-derived CDR1 and CDR2 are SGHAT and FQNNGV. Deletions cut 0 bases from V and 0 bases from J, with 5 bases between. This chain's CDR3 is CASSLDYTNTGELFF. In DNA form, the CDR3 reads TGTGCCAGCAGCTTAGATTACACGAACACCGGGGAGCTGTTTTTT.

The gene calls are TRBV28 and TRBJ2-7, with 7 bases that match TRBD2. Germline CDR1 reads MDHEN; CDR2 reads SYDVKM. CDR3 length: 15 residues. V shed 5 bases, J shed 5 bases, and the junction held 12 bases outside the gene matches. CDR3 coding DNA: TGTGCCAGCAGTCCTCACACGGCGGGGGACGACGAGCAGTACTTC. The encoded protein is CASSPHTAGDDEQYF. The variable domain in full, with the rest retrieved from reference TRBV28 and TRBJ2-7, is DVKVTQSSRYLVKRTGEKVFLECVQDMDHENMFWYRQDPGLGLRLIYFSYDVKMKEKGDIPEGYSVSREKKERFSLILESASTNQTSMYLCASSPHTAGDDEQYFGPGTRLTVT.

As concerns this clone: The sample carries other DNA sequences with the same CDR3. J is TRBJ2-1 and V is TRBV5-1; 11 nucleotides match TRBD2. The CDR3 consists of 15 residues. V trimming: 3 bases; J trimming: 3 bases; junction bases outside the gene matches: 2. The germline gives CDR1 SGHRS, CDR2 YFSETQ. The CDR3 DNA sequence: TGCGCCAGCAGCTCCGGGACTAGCGGCTACAATGAGCAGTTCTTC. Its translation: CASSSGTSGYNEQFF.

This clone came up a few times. The V and J genes are TRBV11-3 and TRBJ2-2, with a weak D call TRBD1 (5 bases). Germline assignment: CDR1 SGHNT and CDR2 YENEEA. CDR3 length: 16 residues. Trimming cost V 5 bases and J 0 bases, with 13 bases left between them. The CDR3 loop is CASSPNIQANTGELFF. The CDR3 nucleotides are TGTGCCAGCAGCCCTAACATACAGGCGAACACCGGGGAGCTGTTTTTT.